The 14 T cell receptor beta chains presented below share a single source sample, sequenced in a study of spatial heterogeneity in lung cancer. Findings of the study overall: Counts of expanded intratumoral alpha and beta TCRs tracked tumor mutation counts.

A single record per CDR3 protein comes from TCRdb applying MiXCR to the 5' RACE reads. This sample has 16,000 or so distinct CDR3 sequences, with nearly 7% found just once. No antigens are known for them. Regarding time point: sample taken at primary tumor resection. Sequences were derived from lung tumor tissue, sampled at surgery. These receptors all stem from a female donor with early-stage non-small cell lung cancer.

The chain carries TRBV20-1 and TRBJ2-2; D possibly corresponds to TRBD2 (7 bases). CDR1 DFQATT and CDR2 SNEGSKA come from the germline V gene (reference sequence). Trimming took 2 bases from V and 6 from J, leaving 16 bases between them. The CDR3 is 15 residues long. The CDR3 is CSARSPGGVPGELFF. The CDR3 coding sequence is TGCAGTGCTAGATCCCCGGGGGGCGTGCCCGGGGAGCTGTTTTTT.

This clonotype was seen at least ten times. The chain couples TRBV5-1 to TRBJ2-7, with a tentative D call TRBD2 (5 bases). V dropped 0 bases and J dropped 3 bases, with 13 bases sitting between them. Germline CDR1 and CDR2: SGHRS and YFSETQ. The CDR3 runs 15 residues. CDR3 bases: TGCGCCAGCAGCTTGGATCCGGGGTCGATCTACGAGCAGTACTTC. This translates into CASSLDPGSIYEQYF.

This clonotype was detected ten times or more. The V gene is TRBV4-1, the J gene TRBJ1-1; D gene uncertain. This CDR3 region has 18 residues. Germline values: CDR1 MGHRA, CDR2 YSYEKL. The germline V and J ends were trimmed by 0 bases and 3 bases, with 20 bases remaining between them. CDR3 bases: TGCGCCAGCAGCCAAGATCCGTCATATGGGGAATCGGACACTGAAGCTTTCTTT. Protein product: CASSQDPSYGESDTEAFF.

Written as DNA, the CDR3 is TGTGCCAGCATGGGGTTTACCTACGAGCAGTACTTC. It encodes CASMGFTYEQYF. This chain connects TRBV6-5 to TRBJ2-7; D uncertain. CDR1 and CDR2 (germline): MNHEY, SVGAGI. The CDR3 spans 12 residues. Trimming left V 7 bases short and J 2 bases short, with 9 bases between.

This clonotype was detected ten times or more. The V gene is TRBV3-1, the J gene TRBJ2-3; 8 bases fit TRBD2. The CDR3 runs to 14 residues. Per the germline V gene, CDR1 is LGHDT and CDR2 is YNNKEL (reference sequence). Trimming took 7 bases from V and 0 from J; bases not matched to a gene: 3. CDR3 sequence reads: CASNPSGSTDTQYF. The CDR3 DNA follows: TGTGCCAGCAACCCTAGCGGGAGCACAGATACGCAGTATTTT.

By sample fraction, this clonotype is medium-sized. This rearrangement joins TRBV5-1 to TRBJ2-2; a possible D gene is TRBD1 (7 bases). Looked up from germline, CDR1 is SGHRS and CDR2 is YFSETQ. The CDR3 sequence is 14 residues long. Trimming removed 4 bases from V and 7 bases from J, with 14 bases in between. This CDR3 reads CASSAGTAGGELFF. The CDR3 DNA reads TGCGCCAGCAGCGCAGGGACAGCGGGCGGGGAGCTGTTTTTT. Supplemented by reference TRBV5-1 and TRBJ2-2, the full variable domain reads KAGVTQTPRYLIKTRGQQVTLSCSPISGHRSVSWYQQTPGQGLQFLFEYFSETQRNKGNFPGRFSGRQFSNSRSEMNVSTLELGDSALYLCASSAGTAGGELFFGEGSRLTVL.

The table lists this clonotype with many counts. The chain combines TRBV5-1 with TRBJ1-1, with D unclear. V was trimmed by 0 bases and J by 0 bases, leaving 6 bases between them. CDR1 is SGHRS, CDR2 YFSETQ, per germline. This CDR3 contains 14 residues. For the CDR3, the DNA is TGCGCCAGCAGCTTGGACAGAATGAACACTGAAGCTTTCTTT. The encoded protein is CASSLDRMNTEAFF.

This clonotype has ten or more counts. The chain employs TRBV10-3 and TRBJ1-5, with a tentative D call TRBD1 (5 bases). Germline V CDR1 and CDR2: ENHRY, SYGVKD. V lost 10 bases and J lost 4, with 11 bases in between. The CDR3 covers 12 residues. The CDR3 here is CATGGGNQPQHF. Here the CDR3 DNA reads TGTGCCACCGGCGGGGGGAATCAGCCCCAGCATTTT.

This clonotype is labeled medium-sized. The V and J genes are TRBV12-3 or TRBV12-4 and TRBJ2-7; a weak D match, TRBD2 (5 bases). V was shortened by 6 bases and J by 4 bases, with 16 bases between the two germline ends. This CDR3 has 14 residues. This chain's CDR3 is CASSPGRARYEQYF. Written as DNA, the CDR3 is TGTGCCAGCAGCCCCGGGCGGGCGCGGTACGAGCAGTACTTC.

This clonotype was picked up many times. This chain joins TRBV30 and TRBJ1-6; D uncertain. In germline, CDR1 is GTSNPN, CDR2 SVGIG (reference sequence). The CDR3 is 14 amino acids. V lost 4 bases and J 4 bases, leaving 11 bases between the germline ends. CDR3 nucleotides: TGTGCCTGGACCCGGGTCAGTTATAATTCACCCCTCCACTTT. Residues: CAWTRVSYNSPLHF.

The sample holds many counts of this clonotype. This chain joins TRBV15 and TRBJ1-1; D is possibly TRBD1 (6 bases). V was clipped by 3 bases and J by 5 bases, with 13 bases between them. This CDR3 spans 14 amino acids. The germline CDR1 and CDR2 sequences are LNHNV and YYDKDF (reference sequence). The CDR3 reads CATSRDRRVTEAFF. DNA of the CDR3: TGTGCCACCAGCAGGGACAGAAGAGTGACTGAAGCTTTCTTT.

This clonotype came up many times. This rearrangement joins TRBV7-2 to TRBJ2-6; D unclear. With 6 bases removed from V and 2 bases from J, the gap between germline ends came to 5 bases. The V gene's germline CDR1 is SGHTA and CDR2 FQGNSA. The CDR3 spans 13 residues. The CDR3 sequence is CASRPTGANVLTF. CDR3 DNA sequence: TGTGCCAGCAGGCCTACTGGGGCCAACGTCCTGACTTTC.

There are many counts of this clonotype. The chain joins TRBV5-1 to TRBJ1-5; 9 nucleotides line up with TRBD1. CDR3 length equals 15 residues. V lost 4 bases and J lost 1; bases outside the gene matches: 3. The germline gives CDR1 SGHRS, CDR2 YFSETQ. The CDR3 DNA reads as TGCGCCAGCAGCGCCGGGACAGGGAGCAATCAGCCCCAGCATTTT. This encodes CASSAGTGSNQPQHF. Filled out from reference TRBV5-1 and TRBJ1-5, the complete variable domain reads KAGVTQTPRYLIKTRGQQVTLSCSPISGHRSVSWYQQTPGQGLQFLFEYFSETQRNKGNFPGRFSGRQFSNSRSEMNVSTLELGDSALYLCASSAGTGSNQPQHFGDGTRLSIL.

This clonotype was counted between two and nine times. The chain combines TRBV4-2 with TRBJ2-1, with 10 bases fitting TRBD2. From germline, CDR1 is LGHNA and CDR2 YNFKEQ. The CDR3 sequence is 17 residues long. The junction had 5 bases not matched to a gene; V was cut back by 3 bases and J by 0 bases. The CDR3 loop reads CASSHPSGGASYNEQFF. Written as DNA, the CDR3 is TGTGCCAGCAGCCACCCTAGCGGGGGAGCCTCCTACAATGAGCAGTTCTTC.